This T cell receptor (beta chain) was profiled in a study of T cells after yellow fever vaccination. Study-level points and caveats: Most primary-vaccination clones reappeared after the booster (approximately 95% CD4, 75% to 90% CD8).

This clonotype has more than one count but fewer than ten. Its antigen is as yet unknown. It was through 5'RACE template switching that TCR cDNA was made, with a universal primer site and UMIs added. One entry per CDR3 protein, called by TCRdb with MiXCR from the 5' RACE reads. The sample holds some 320,000 distinct CDR3 sequences, around 10% seen once. With 6 bases clipped from V and 4 bases from J, the junction kept 9 bases outside the gene matches. The CDR3 has 15 residues. The source of this sequence is a man younger than 30 who received the YFV17D yellow fever vaccine. This material consisted of CD4+ T cells sorted from PBMCs, taken 45 days after the yellow fever booster vaccination. This chain uses TRBV12-3 or TRBV12-4 with TRBJ2-4; 7 bases align to TRBD1. The CDR3 coding sequence is TGTGCCAGCAGCCAGACAGGGACCCTAAAAAACATTCAGTACTTC. This gives the protein CASSQTGTLKNIQYF.